The source of this T cell receptor (beta chain) is a study of T cell responses to AZD1222 COVID-19 vaccine. Study conclusions and caveats: Repertoires were collected only later (after the peak T cell response had occurred). Variant regions that are unmutated are reportedly the target of nearly half of spike-specific TCRs. Most donors were white British and more were female, and clonal diversity was possibly underestimated. The CD4 TCRs associated with vaccination extended across spike and predominated at 160-218 and 743-854.

A note on this clone: The antigen is not known.

The CDR3 extends over 15 amino acids. The trim removed 5 bases at V and 10 bases at J, leaving 6 bases unmatched. The germline V gene has CDR1 SGHTA and CDR2 FQGTGA. Generated by immunoSEQ multiplex PCR, the TCRdb table keeps only in-frame clones and is missing some. The table records tens of thousands of clones, roughly 93% of them present only once. This chain uses TRBV7-3 with TRBJ1-6, with 12 bases aligning to TRBD1. The receptor's source is an adult in good health. Sequenced here: peripheral blood, sampled on day 0 of AZD1222 vaccination. CDR3 sequence: CASSTTGTGGSPLHF. CDR3 coding DNA: TGTGCCAGCAGCACGACCGGGACAGGGGGCTCACCCCTCCACTTT.